A single sample gave rise to the 19 T cell receptor beta chains below, sequenced in a study of T cells in Graves' hyperthyroidism and ophthalmopathy (dated by TCRdb to the late 2010s). The library relied on multiplex PCR. These reads were obtained on an Illumina HiSeq 2000. Amplification of TCR beta CDR3 regions was carried out from RNA transcripts. The first round of RT-PCR for the TCR CDR3 was performed with the HTBI primer set and the Qiagen OneStep RT-PCR kit. Starting from the raw public reads, TCRdb applied fastp trimming at Q25, assembled clones with MiXCR and retained in-frame beta chains. Rows are combined by CDR3 protein, so each entry shows the most common genes and DNA. This sample is represented by roughly 500,000 distinct CDR3 sequences; 20% to 25% of them were singletons. 45% to 55% of the sample is taken by the ten largest. The sequencing sample was made of blood. The source of these receptors is an older woman with Graves' ophthalmopathy.

This clonotype has ten or more counts. V is TRBV11-2 and J is TRBJ2-5; 10 bases agree with TRBD1. The germline gives CDR1 SGHAT, CDR2 FQNNGV. Unmatched junction bases numbered 10, after V lost 5 bases and J lost 7 bases. CDR3 length equals 15 residues. CDR3 residues: CASSLSYGTGVTQYF. The CDR3 DNA reads TGTGCCAGCAGCCTGTCCTATGGGACAGGGGTGACCCAGTACTTC. Full variable domain (missing parts from reference TRBV11-2 and TRBJ2-5): EAGVAQSPRYKIIEKRQSVAFWCNPISGHATLYWYQQILGQGPKLLIQFQNNGVVDDSQLPKDRFSAERLKGVDSTLKIQPAKLEDSAVYLCASSLSYGTGVTQYFGPGTRLLVL.

The chain has TRBV7-2 and TRBJ1-5; no clear D. Germline V CDR1 and CDR2: SGHTA, FQGNSA. With 2 bases removed from V and 1 base from J, the gap between germline ends came to 6 bases. The CDR3 contains 14 residues. The CDR3 sequence: CASSLSWSNQPQHF. For the CDR3, the DNA is TGTGCCAGCAGCTTATCTTGGAGCAATCAGCCCCAGCATTTT.

This chain links TRBV5-6 with TRBJ2-1; 11 bases fit TRBD2. Germline CDR1 reads SGHDT; CDR2 reads YYEEEE. V was clipped by 4 bases and J by 7 bases; unmatched bases: 10. This CDR3 has 16 residues. CDR3 DNA: TGTGCCAGCAGCCTGCCTAGCGGGAGGCCTAATAATGAGCAGTTCTTC. The encoded protein is CASSLPSGRPNNEQFF.

CDR3 sequence reads: CASSQAENYGYTF. The CDR3 region has the DNA TGTGCCAGCAGCCAAGCCGAGAACTATGGCTACACCTTC. The V call is TRBV3-1, the J call TRBJ1-2; unclear D gene. V was shortened by 1 base and J by 2 bases, with 5 bases between the two germline ends. This CDR3 contains 13 residues. Per the germline V gene, CDR1 is LGHDT and CDR2 is YNNKEL (reference sequence).

V and J are TRBV6-1 and TRBJ1-5; D remains unclear. The CDR3 runs to 13 residues. Trimming cost V 6 bases and J 9 bases, with 15 bases left between them. The germline gives CDR1 MNHNS, CDR2 SASEGT. The CDR3 DNA is TGTGCCAGCAGCCTTCTCGCGGGTAGGCCCCAGCATTTT. Its translation: CASSLLAGRPQHF.

Ten or more counts support this clonotype. V is TRBV11-2 and J is TRBJ2-1; tentative D call: TRBD2 (7 bases). The CDR3 contains 19 residues. From germline, CDR1 is SGHAT and CDR2 FQNNGV. The V end was cut by 0 bases, the J end by 2 bases, with 20 bases between. CDR3 sequence reads: CASSLDGWGLAAPYNEQFF. In nucleotides, the CDR3 is TGTGCCAGCAGCTTAGATGGGTGGGGGCTAGCGGCACCCTACAATGAGCAGTTCTTC.

The chain joins TRBV20-1 to TRBJ2-5, with 13 bases that match TRBD2. The CDR3 is 18 residues long. Germline loops: CDR1 DFQATT, CDR2 SNEGSKA (reference sequence). V shed 6 bases and J 4 bases; nucleotides not matched to a gene: 17. The CDR3 loop reads CSAMTSGRRTTRGETQYF. The CDR3 coding sequence is TGCAGTGCCATGACTAGCGGGAGGCGAACTACGAGGGGAGAGACCCAGTACTTC.

This clonotype turned up a few times. The CDR3 sequence is CASSYLGSSGEQYF. The CDR3 DNA is TGTGCCAGCAGTTACCTAGGATCCTCGGGCGAGCAGTACTTC. The chain couples TRBV6-5 to TRBJ2-7; no clear D gene. Trimming pared 2 bases from V and 6 bases from J, leaving 14 bases between. This CDR3 is 14 amino acids long. The germline V gene has CDR1 MNHEY and CDR2 SVGAGI.

The chain recombines TRBV24-1 with TRBJ2-1, with 9 bases matching TRBD2. This CDR3 has 15 residues. Germline CDR1 reads KGHDR; CDR2 reads SFDVKD. V shed 4 bases, J shed 5 bases, and the junction held 5 bases outside the gene matches. CDR3 protein: CATSDATSGNNEQFF. CDR3 bases: TGTGCCACCAGTGACGCGACTAGCGGAAACAATGAGCAGTTCTTC.

This clonotype was seen a few times. The rearrangement uses TRBV5-1 and TRBJ2-3; D is undetermined. Trimming removed 1 base from V and 5 bases from J, with 11 bases in between. The CDR3 is made up of 14 amino acids. The germline gives CDR1 SGHRS, CDR2 YFSETQ. The CDR3 region is CASSLTRWGDTQYF. The DNA of the CDR3 is TGCGCCAGCAGCTTGACAAGGTGGGGAGATACGCAGTATTTT.

A word on this clonotype: The junction differs from germline at one of its ends, possibly a read error. The CDR3 spells CAGSQVKDSYEQYF. The CDR3 DNA is TGTGCCGGCAGCCAAGTGAAGGACTCCTACGAGCAGTACTTC. V gene TRBV7-3 combines with J gene TRBJ2-7; no firm D call. The CDR3 contains 14 residues. The V gene's germline CDR1 is SGHTA and CDR2 FQGTGA.

This clonotype was counted between two and nine times. The J gene is TRBJ2-1, the V gene TRBV4-3; TRBD2 is a possible D gene (7 bases). V lost 4 bases to trimming and J lost 10 bases, with 23 bases between them. Germline CDR1 reads LGHNA; CDR2 reads YSLEER. The length of the CDR3 is 16 residues. In DNA form, the CDR3 reads TGCGCCAGCAGCCCTCGGGGGGCAGGGCTCGACCTCGAGCAGTTCTTC. This translates into CASSPRGAGLDLEQFF.

This clonotype was seen only a few times. The chain recombines TRBV29-1 with TRBJ2-1; 14 positions agree with TRBD2. J was trimmed by 6 bases and V by 3 bases; bases with no gene match: 4. Germline-derived CDR1 and CDR2 are SQVTM and ANQGSEA. CDR3 length: 15 residues. The CDR3 spells CSVEGLAGAINEQFF. Written as DNA, the CDR3 is TGCAGCGTTGAGGGACTAGCGGGAGCCATCAATGAGCAGTTCTTC.

In its sample, this clonotype was seen a few times. This chain uses TRBV20-1 with TRBJ2-2; the match to TRBD2 covers 13 bases. Germline values: CDR1 DFQATT, CDR2 SNEGSKA (reference sequence). The CDR3 consists of 16 residues. Trimming at V came to 1 base and at J to 7 bases, leaving 6 bases not matched to a gene. This CDR3 reads CSARVGLAGVHGELFF. CDR3 DNA sequence: TGCAGTGCTAGAGTTGGACTAGCGGGAGTACACGGGGAGCTGTTTTTT.

The chain carries TRBV5-1 and TRBJ1-6; D not resolved. V was pared by 5 bases and J by 0 bases, with 12 bases between. The CDR3 sequence is 16 residues long. CDR1 and CDR2 from the germline V gene are SGHRS and YFSETQ. For the CDR3, the DNA is TGCGCCAGCAGTTTAGGTAGCAGCTCCTATAATTCACCCCTCCACTTT. This translates into CASSLGSSSYNSPLHF.

This clonotype occurred a few times. The chain combines TRBV6-2 or TRBV6-3 with TRBJ2-1; D is uncertain. The CDR3 is made up of 12 amino acids. Trimming took 9 bases from V and 6 from J, leaving 12 bases between them. Germline V gene data show CDR1 as MNHEY and CDR2 as SVGEGT. In DNA, the CDR3 is TGTGCCAGTAGAAACCCAGTCAATGAGCAGTTCTTC. It codes for CASRNPVNEQFF.

This clonotype was counted a few times. The chain is built from TRBV7-2 and TRBJ2-2, with D tentatively TRBD2 (5 bases). The CDR3 is made up of 15 amino acids. V was trimmed by 5 bases and J by 7 bases, leaving 17 bases between them. From germline, CDR1 is SGHTA and CDR2 FQGNSA. In DNA form, the CDR3 reads TGTGCCAGCAGCCCCCGGGGTAGCGTGGGCGGGGAGCTGTTTTTT. This codes for CASSPRGSVGGELFF.

This clonotype appeared a few times. A junction end diverges from the germline sequence, so it may reflect a read error. This chain connects TRBV7-8 to TRBJ2-3, with 9 positions matching TRBD2. Germline V gene data show CDR1 as SGHVS and CDR2 as FQNEAQ. The length of the CDR3 is 18 residues. CDR3 sequence: CASSLAGSLSPVPDTQYF. The CDR3 DNA is TGTGCCAGCAGCCTAGCGGGAAGCCTCTCCCCAGTACCAGATACGCAGTATTTT.

This CDR3 is CASSETGLAVNEQFF. The CDR3 DNA reads as TGTGCCAGCAGTGAAACGGGACTAGCGGTAAATGAGCAGTTCTTC. The chain has TRBV25-1 and TRBJ2-1; 11 bases match TRBD2. J was trimmed by 7 bases and V by 2 bases; bases with no gene match: 4. The CDR3 spans 15 residues. Looked up from germline, CDR1 is MGHDK and CDR2 is SYGVNS.